This T cell receptor beta chain was documented in a study of vaccination and CD4 T cells after COVID-19 (dated by TCRdb to between 2021 and 2024). Study-level background: Convalescent patients had a positive SARS-CoV-2 result on nasal swab PCR, and of these patients, fewer than ten had mild disease and one had severe disease. Post-COVID blood samples from convalescent patients were collected a median of roughly 100 days after diagnosis, with a range of roughly 35 to 180 days. The convalescent cohort comprised six males and four females, including two Hispanic individuals, seven Caucasians, two Asians and one multiracial person. Control cultures received a CEFX viral epitope pool as the positive control, an HIV-1 Nef peptide pool as the negative control, or no peptide. Post-vaccine blood samples were taken a median of approximately 76 days after the second vaccine dose, with a range of roughly 13 to 250 days. In 10 COVID-19 convalescent patients and a handful of infection-naive healthy vaccine recipients, the spike-specific CD4+ TCR repertoire before mRNA vaccination was compared with the repertoire after mRNA vaccination. Overlapping spike peptide pools from SARS-CoV-2 and from the common cold coronaviruses HCoV-NL63, HCoV-OC43 and HCoV-229E were used as culture stimuli. Participants got two doses of the Pfizer-BioNTech BNT162b2 vaccine (n=8) or two doses of the Moderna mRNA-1273 vaccine (n=2). General conclusions and limits of the study: Only a relatively small number of convalescent patients were included in the study, and early timepoints following natural infection were not analyzed. In convalescent patients, a median around 90% of post-vaccine SARS-CoV-2-reactive clones were detected only after vaccination, suggesting vaccine-specific priming. An increase in the median number of SARS-CoV-2-reactive clonotypes from some 20 after infection to 35 to 40 after vaccination was observed, but the change was not found to be significant. Of the vaccine-specific clones in convalescent patients, 304 of 307, or nearly all, reacted only to SARS-CoV-2 spike and did not cross-react with common cold coronaviruses.

Between the V and J ends, shortened by 7 bases and 5 bases respectively, the junction contains 11 bases. The germline V gene (reference sequence) gives CDR1 as LNHDA and CDR2 as SQIVND. The CDR3 has 12 amino acids, counting the end cysteine and phenylalanine. Here the CDR3 DNA is all that survives: 36 bases in frame from base 1. Library prep was done by PCR. DNA from cultured CD4+ T cells underwent TCR sequencing with the Oncomine TCR Beta short-read assay at the Johns Hopkins FTIC core. The QIAamp micro DNA kit was used to extract genomic DNA from the cultured CD4+ T cells. The Oncomine TCR Beta libraries from cultured CD4+ T cells were pooled using unique dual indexes and then sequenced on an Illumina iSeq 100. Per the source publication's procedure: Non-productive sequences were removed, and CDR3s not starting with C, not ending with F or W, or shorter than 7 amino acids were discarded. The MANAFEST web application identified antigen-specific clonotypes by comparing peptide-stimulated wells against reference wells and other culture wells. Positive clones required FDR below 0.05, an odds ratio above 5, and productive frequency above 0.1% in at least two of three replicate wells. A clonotype was classed as cross-reactive if the clonotype showed significant expansion both in SARS-CoV-2 spike wells and in at least one common cold coronavirus spike condition. Similarity between CDR3 sequences was evaluated in R version 3.6.1 using Levenshtein distances (stringdist) and unrooted phylogenetic trees (ape). TCRdb reprocessed the public reads (quality trimming at Q25 with fastp, clone calling with MiXCR) and kept in-frame beta chains. Under each unique CDR3 protein, matching rows form one entry showing the most common genes and DNA. V and J calls and clone size were set by TCRdb, not the authors. The sample yields some 14,000 distinct CDR3 sequences; under 55% were counted once. The ten most abundant clones make up 8.4% of the sample.

Regarding this clonotype: Its antigen target is currently unknown. One base away there is no much larger clone; base qualities are not given.

The treatment or condition label corresponds to: roughly ten-day PBMC culture with coronavirus spike peptide pools or control peptides (ViraFEST assay). To expand antigen-specific T cells with peptide pools and then pick out the expanded clonotypes through TCR sequencing, the study relied on the ViraFEST assay. The convalescent patients' positive SARS-CoV-2 PCR tests were from March to December 2020, which was before the Alpha, Beta and Delta variants emerged in the United States. Each well held some 2 million PBMCs cultured in IMDM containing roughly 5% human AB serum and approximately 9.8 IU/ml IL-2, with roughly 9.2 ug/ml peptide pools added. On days 3 and 7, half of the culture medium was replaced with fresh IL-2-containing medium. CD4+ T cells were isolated after approximately ten days of culture through negative selection using the EasySep CD4+ T cell isolation kit. Ficoll-Paque Plus gradient centrifugation was used to isolate PBMCs from whole blood, and the isolated PBMCs were then either used fresh or cryopreserved at -140C. In general, triplicate wells were set up for every culture condition.

This TCR was sampled from a human donor who had recovered from COVID-19. The sample here was CD4+ T cells from blood, cultured in vitro, taken before SARS-CoV-2 vaccination. The chain is made from TRBV19 and TRBJ1-2; D gene: possibly TRBD1, on 5 matching bases. The nucleotide sequence is given as TGTGCCAGTATGCAGGGCAAATATGGCTACACCTTC. Its protein is CASMQGKYGYTF.